A selection of T cell receptor beta chains follows, all from one sample in a study of T cell repertoires in cytomegalovirus infection. TCRdb reprocessed the reads with MiXCR, giving one entry per CDR3 protein. Counted here are 200,000 to 250,000 distinct CDR3 sequences, 38% occurring once; the ten biggest clones make up 55% to 60%. For these TCRs, the target antigens are not known. The sample consisted of CD8+ T cells from cultured PBMCs, taken from culture after CMV antigen stimulation. Receptors were obtained from a human donor in good health (CMV status not recorded). Some clones in this sample may be carry-over from other donors' samples. CDR3s include the opening cysteine and the closing phenylalanine or tryptophan. The order of the fields is V gene, J gene, CDR3 protein.

>TRBV6-8|TRBJ2-3
CASRGSTGPGDTQYF
>TRBV9|TRBJ2-2
CASSPWTSGPTGELFF
>TRBV27|TRBJ2-7
CASSLRGGTGYEQYF
>TRBV19|TRBJ2-7
CASRTGLAGDSYEQYF
>TRBV2|TRBJ2-1
CASSEVLRDRVYNEQFF
>TRBV5-6|TRBJ2-6
CASFPSRDRASGANVLTF
>TRBV6-1|TRBJ2-1
CASTSMTSSYNEQFF
>TRBV7-6|TRBJ2-7
CASRPGTSYEQYF
>TRBV7-8|TRBJ2-1
CASSPNFLTSPLTPEQFF
>TRBV7-2|TRBJ2-1
CASSFNEQFF
>TRBV7-2|TRBJ2-5
CASSSITGGTETQYF
>TRBV7-2|TRBJ2-1
CASSPGLAKGEQFF
>TRBV3-1|TRBJ2-3
CASSDTGGADTQYF
>TRBV27|TRBJ1-5
CASSLLGAGSPRQPQHF
>TRBV24-1|TRBJ2-1
CATSPTRYNEQFF
>TRBV7-3|TRBJ1-2
CASSLTPGPGGYTF
>TRBV7-6|TRBJ2-3
CARPDRVADTQYF
>TRBV19|TRBJ2-1
CASRGTSGKWGHNEQFF
>TRBV12-3/TRBV12-4|TRBJ1-5
CASSLGVRVQPQHF
>TRBV30|TRBJ1-1
CAWTVSGNTEAFF
>TRBV14|TRBJ2-3
CASSRFPSGGRDTQYF
>TRBV7-6|TRBJ1-6
CASSLGDRNPPLHF
>TRBV19|TRBJ1-1
CATVDRENTEAFF
>TRBV11-2|TRBJ1-3
CASSLGGDTIYF
>TRBV7-2|TRBJ2-1
CASSARRDYNEQFF
>TRBV6-5|TRBJ2-7
CASRPGDTTVVLDEQYF
>TRBV28|TRBJ1-2
CASSLGTEGGNYGYTF
>TRBV3-1|TRBJ1-2
CASSPGTADYGYTF
>TRBV7-9|TRBJ2-7
CASSPPGRDYEQYF
>TRBV7-6|TRBJ2-5
CASSLGVKGPQGETQYF
>TRBV4-2|TRBJ1-1
CASSQAFTEAFF
>TRBV27|TRBJ1-5
CASGGSPQGPQHF
>TRBV5-4|TRBJ2-7
CASSSPGEGDEQYF
>TRBV7-8|TRBJ2-7
CASSFVSRDINF
>TRBV11-2|TRBJ1-3
CASSPEGQFSGNTIYF
>TRBV4-1|TRBJ1-2
CASSRLDRERDGYTF
>TRBV19|TRBJ2-5
CASSRDREGQETQYF
>TRBV7-2|TRBJ2-7
CASSSGLAREQYF
>TRBV7-3|TRBJ2-2
CASSWQGDTGELFF
>TRBV13|TRBJ2-1
CASSAYGSYNEQFF
>TRBV3-1|TRBJ2-5
CASSQEPPLAPIQETQYF
>TRBV7-3|TRBJ1-1
CASSLSIPGTGGNTEAFF
>TRBV28|TRBJ2-7
CASSLGLGASGTYEQYF
>TRBV7-2|TRBJ2-2
CASSLNGQVRTGELFF
>TRBV20-1|TRBJ2-2
CSARDRDGELFF
>TRBV6-5|TRBJ2-7
CASSYSRGSPYEQYF
>TRBV9|TRBJ2-7
CASSVGGFDYEQYF
>TRBV7-3|TRBJ2-2
CASSSTGSANTGELFF
>TRBV7-6|TRBJ1-2
CASSLSTDYVYTF
>TRBV7-9|TRBJ1-3
CASSLTDRVYGNTIYF
>TRBV7-8|TRBJ2-7
CASSLRPYYEQYF
>TRBV27|TRBJ2-3
CASSLSGTSTDTQYF
>TRBV6-6|TRBJ2-3
CASSPTRGASGRTDTQYF
>TRBV11-2|TRBJ2-5
CASSLGGQETQYF
>TRBV12-3/TRBV12-4|TRBJ2-5
CASSLQYQETQYF
>TRBV28|TRBJ2-1
CASSIGRAHEQFF
>TRBV7-2|TRBJ1-2
CASSSTGGDDYGYTF